This T cell receptor (beta chain) was observed in a study of somatic mutations in cytotoxic T cells in rheumatoid arthritis. Study-wide points: The clonality of CD8+ T cells was not significantly different between rheumatoid arthritis patients and age-matched healthy controls.

Worth noting for this clone: Its antigen is not known.

Clones were read by immunoSEQ multiplex PCR, and TCRdb kept only the in-frame ones, dropping some. The profile shows 7,500 to 10,000 clones, over 60% of them singletons. V was clipped by 9 bases and J by 4 bases, with 22 bases between them. CDR3 length: 15 residues. CDR1 and CDR2 from the germline V gene are SGHTS and YDEGEE. Sequencing was carried out using CD8+ T cells sorted from blood. The receptor's source is an adult with rheumatoid arthritis. This chain joins TRBV5-8 and TRBJ1-2; TRBD1 might be the D (6 bases). The CDR3 here is CATQGQTSLAYGYTF. The DNA of the CDR3 is TGTGCCACACAAGGACAGACCTCGTTGGCCTATGGCTACACCTTC.